These 20 T cell receptor beta chains share one sample of origin, sequenced in a study of blood T cell repertoires in COVID-19. Clones were read by immunoSEQ multiplex PCR, and TCRdb kept only the in-frame ones, dropping some. The data contain 180,000 or so clones, around 83% of them seen just once; the ten biggest clones take up under 9.5%. Input material: peripheral blood. Every receptor here comes from a woman aged 55-69 years with acute or convalescent COVID-19.

The chain is built from TRBV6-5 and TRBJ1-6; 7 nucleotides match TRBD1. The germline V gene encodes CDR1 MNHEY and CDR2 SVGAGI. The CDR3 extends over 13 amino acids. With 6 bases clipped from V and 13 bases from J, the junction kept 9 bases outside the gene matches. CDR3 sequence: CASSSDRVSPLHF. DNA for the CDR3: TGTGCCAGCAGCAGTGACAGGGTTAGCCCCCTCCACTTT.

The genes are TRBV9 and TRBJ1-4; 8 nucleotides match TRBD1. Germline V gene lookup returns CDR1 SGDLS and CDR2 YYNGEE. Trimming cost V 4 bases and J 5 bases; bases outside gene matches: 7. CDR3 length: 15 amino acids. Here the CDR3 DNA reads TGTGCCAGCAGCCCACCGGGACAGGCCAATGAAAAACTGTTTTTT. Protein product: CASSPPGQANEKLFF.

The chain links TRBV7-9 to TRBJ1-6, with D hard to call. The germline V gene encodes CDR1 SEHNR and CDR2 FQNEAQ (reference sequence). This CDR3 region has 14 residues. Trimming cost V 5 bases and J 8 bases, with 13 bases left between them. The CDR3 coding sequence is TGTGCCAGCAGCCGGGCGGACTACGATTCACCCCTCCACTTT. It specifies CASSRADYDSPLHF.

The chain links TRBV2 to TRBJ2-3; the D gene is possibly TRBD1 (5 bases). CDR1 and CDR2 from the germline V gene are SNHLY and FYNNEI. V was pared by 0 bases and J by 2 bases, with 9 bases between. This CDR3 spans 15 amino acids. The CDR3 DNA reads as TGTGCCAGCAGTGAAGCGTACAGGTACACAGATACGCAGTATTTT. It is translated as CASSEAYRYTDTQYF.

DNA for the CDR3: TGTGCCAGCAGCCTGGGGACAGGGGGCCGGCTAAGGGCTTTCTTT. Its protein product is CASSLGTGGRLRAFF. The V call is TRBV28, the J call TRBJ1-1; TRBD1 agrees at 12 bases. This CDR3 is built from 15 residues. From germline, CDR1 is MDHEN and CDR2 SYDVKM. V lost 6 bases, J lost 11 bases, and 13 bases stayed unmatched.

The J gene is TRBJ1-5, the V gene TRBV13, with no clear D. This CDR3 region has 15 residues. The germline CDR1 and CDR2 sequences are PRHDT and FYEKMQ (reference sequence). V shed 5 bases and J shed 1 base, with 12 bases lying between them. CDR3 nucleotides: TGTGCCAGCAGCCCAGGACCGGGGAGCAATCAGCCCCAGCATTTT. Amino acid sequence: CASSPGPGSNQPQHF.

J is TRBJ1-5 and V is TRBV6-5; D is ambiguous. From germline, CDR1 is MNHEY and CDR2 SVGAGI. V was cut by 8 bases and J by 2 bases, with 10 bases left in between. The CDR3 extends over 13 amino acids. The CDR3 here is CASVEAGNQPQHF. The CDR3 DNA sequence: TGTGCCAGCGTCGAGGCTGGCAATCAGCCCCAGCATTTT.

This clone was detected a few times. V usage is TRBV12-5 and J usage is TRBJ2-3; the D gene is possibly TRBD2 (6 bases). Per the germline V gene, CDR1 is LGHNT and CDR2 is FRNRAP. Trimming pared 4 bases from V and 7 bases from J, leaving 6 bases between. The CDR3 has 11 residues. The CDR3 nucleotides are TGTGCTAGTGGTTGGGACTATACGCAGTATTTT. Its translation: CASGWDYTQYF.

The rearrangement uses TRBV7-9 and TRBJ2-2; D remains ambiguous. V lost 1 base, J lost 8 bases, and 5 bases lay in between. The length of the CDR3 is 12 residues. Germline V gene data show CDR1 as SEHNR and CDR2 as FQNEAQ (reference sequence). The CDR3 spells CASSLGQGELFF. DNA of the CDR3: TGTGCCAGCAGCTTAGGGCAGGGGGAGCTGTTTTTT.

The CDR3 sequence is CASSDRTGGDPHEQYV. The CDR3 DNA follows: TGTGCCAGCAGTGATCGTACAGGGGGCGATCCCCACGAGCAGTACGTC. The V and J genes are TRBV2 and TRBJ2-7; 9 bases align to TRBD1. V trimming: 3 bases; J trimming: 5 bases; junction bases outside the gene matches: 11. Germline V CDR1 and CDR2: SNHLY, FYNNEI. This CDR3 has 16 amino acids.

V gene TRBV7-2 combines with J gene TRBJ1-1, with 7 nucleotides matching TRBD1. CDR1 and CDR2 (germline): SGHTA, FQGNSA. CDR3 size: 14 residues. The J segment lost 5 bases and the V segment lost 4 bases, leaving 7 bases of the junction unmatched. In DNA, the CDR3 is TGTGCCAGCAGCTCCCGACAGGGCTTAACTGAAGCTTTCTTT. Translating gives CASSSRQGLTEAFF.

V and J are TRBV6-5 and TRBJ2-2; D ambiguous. The germline CDR1 and CDR2 sequences are MNHEY and SVGAGI. The CDR3 is 15 amino acids. V was clipped by 0 bases and J by 4 bases, with 9 bases between them. This CDR3 is CASSYSRHLTGELFF. CDR3 nucleotides: TGTGCCAGCAGTTACTCCCGACACCTCACCGGGGAGCTGTTTTTT.

This chain joins TRBV7-2 and TRBJ1-1; D unclear. Per the germline V gene, CDR1 is SGHTA and CDR2 is FQGNSA. The CDR3 sequence is 14 residues long. Trimming removed 0 bases at V and 4 bases at J, with 9 bases between. For the CDR3, the DNA is TGTGCCAGCAGCTTAGCGGGCCGATCCACTGAAGCTTTCTTT. Translation gives CASSLAGRSTEAFF.

The rearrangement joins TRBV19 to TRBJ1-1, with a weak D call TRBD1 (5 bases). CDR1 is LNHDA and CDR2 is SQIVND in the germline V gene (reference sequence). V dropped 5 bases and J dropped 5 bases, with 21 bases sitting between them. The CDR3 covers 16 residues. The CDR3 is CASSSSSHGGRTEAFF. The CDR3 DNA reads as TGTGCCAGTAGTTCTTCATCTCACGGGGGGAGGACTGAAGCTTTCTTT.

The V call is TRBV5-4, the J call TRBJ1-2; the D gene is possibly TRBD1 (5 bases). The CDR3 sequence is 16 residues long. CDR1 and CDR2 (germline): SGHNT, YYREEE (reference sequence). V gave up 0 bases and J gave up 4 bases, with 16 bases separating them. The CDR3 sequence: CASSLGGVRGSYGYTF. The DNA of the CDR3 is TGTGCCAGCAGCTTGGGGGGGGTCCGGGGAAGCTATGGCTACACCTTC.

This chain connects TRBV3-1 (or the pseudogene TRBV3-2) to TRBJ1-4, with D maybe TRBD1 (5 bases). The V gene lost 1 base and the J gene lost 8 bases, with 14 bases spanning the gap. Germline V gene sequence: CDR1 LGHDT, CDR2 YNNKEL (reference sequence). The length of the CDR3 is 15 residues. Here the CDR3 DNA reads TGTGCCAGCAGCCAAGGAGCCAGGGTAAGGGAAAAACTGTTTTTT. It yields the protein CASSQGARVREKLFF.

This chain uses TRBV6-1 with TRBJ2-1; maybe TRBD1 (6 bases). Trimming cost V 2 bases and J 12 bases, with 26 bases left between them. CDR1 is MNHNS, CDR2 SASEGT, per germline. This CDR3 has 17 residues. The CDR3 bases are TGTGCCAGCAGTGAAACTCTCGGACAGATAGCCCAACCCGGGCAGTTCTTC. Translated: CASSETLGQIAQPGQFF.

The chain recombines TRBV19 with TRBJ1-5, with TRBD1 matching over 7 bases. Germline values: CDR1 LNHDA, CDR2 SQIVND (reference sequence). J was trimmed by 3 bases and V by 3 bases; bases with no gene match: 8. This CDR3 has 16 residues. This CDR3 is CASSISITGVNQPQHF. CDR3 DNA: TGTGCCAGTAGTATTTCGATAACAGGGGTCAATCAGCCCCAGCATTTT.

The rearrangement joins TRBV24-1 to TRBJ2-5, with TRBD2 matching over 13 bases. This CDR3 contains 18 residues. J lost 5 bases, V lost 4 bases, and 12 bases had no gene match. Germline loops: CDR1 KGHDR, CDR2 SFDVKD. CDR3 DNA: TGTGCCACCAGTGACCCACTAGCGGGAGGGACCTTGGGGGAGACCCAGTACTTC. Amino acids: CATSDPLAGGTLGETQYF.

The rearrangement uses TRBV7-8 and TRBJ1-2; maybe TRBD1 (5 bases). This CDR3 contains 15 residues. Germline V gene lookup returns CDR1 SGHVS and CDR2 FQNEAQ. The ends were cut back, 1 base at V and 5 bases at J, with 14 bases in the middle. The CDR3 DNA sequence: TGTGCCAGCAGCTTAGAGACCAGGGTTATATATGGCTACACCTTC. As protein: CASSLETRVIYGYTF.